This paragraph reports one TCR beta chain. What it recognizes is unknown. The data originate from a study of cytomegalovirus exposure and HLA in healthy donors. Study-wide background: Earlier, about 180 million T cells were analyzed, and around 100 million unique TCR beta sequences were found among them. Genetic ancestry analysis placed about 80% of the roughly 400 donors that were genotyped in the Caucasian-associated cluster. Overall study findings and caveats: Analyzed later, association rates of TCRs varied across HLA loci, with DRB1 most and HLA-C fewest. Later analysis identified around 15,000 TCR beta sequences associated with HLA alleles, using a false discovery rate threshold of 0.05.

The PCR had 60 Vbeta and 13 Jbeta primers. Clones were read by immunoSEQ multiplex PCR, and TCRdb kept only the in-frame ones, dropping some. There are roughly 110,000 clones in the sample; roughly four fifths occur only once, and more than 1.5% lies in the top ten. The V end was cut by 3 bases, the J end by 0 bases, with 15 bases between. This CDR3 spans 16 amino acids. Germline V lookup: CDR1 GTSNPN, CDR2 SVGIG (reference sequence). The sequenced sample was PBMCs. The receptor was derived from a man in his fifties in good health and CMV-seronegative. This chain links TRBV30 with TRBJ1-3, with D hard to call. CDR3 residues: CAWSLLASSSGNTIYF. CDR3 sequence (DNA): TGTGCCTGGAGCCTCCTAGCCAGTTCCTCTGGAAACACCATATATTTT.